These 17 T cell receptor beta chains were sequenced from one sample in a study of spatial heterogeneity in lung cancer. A single record per CDR3 protein comes from TCRdb applying MiXCR to the 5' RACE reads. The table has 9,500 to 12,000 distinct CDR3 sequences, roughly a quarter seen once. Stated time point: sample taken at primary tumor resection. Unsorted whole RNA from tumor, nontumor lung or frozen PBMC underwent sequencing. Sequenced material: PBMCs, taken at surgery. The receptors stem from a female donor with early-stage non-small cell lung cancer.

The table lists this clonotype with a count of one. The J gene is TRBJ1-1, the V gene TRBV19, with 7 positions matching TRBD1. Trimming at V came to 8 bases and at J to 12 bases, leaving 21 bases not matched to a gene. The CDR3 runs to 15 residues. CDR1 and CDR2 from the germline V gene are LNHDA and SQIVND (reference sequence). The CDR3 DNA reads as TGTGCCAGTTGGGATCTTGCAGGGGGTACGCGTATACCTTTCTTT. This gives the protein CASWDLAGGTRIPFF.

The chain has TRBV5-4 and TRBJ2-1, with D hard to call. Trimming stripped 4 bases from V and 2 bases from J, with 13 bases between. The germline gives CDR1 SGHNT, CDR2 YYREEE (reference sequence). The CDR3 covers 15 residues. The CDR3 loop is CASSTGQSPYNEQFF. In nucleotides, the CDR3 is TGTGCCAGCAGCACCGGCCAATCCCCCTACAATGAGCAGTTCTTC.

In its sample, this clonotype was seen a few times. The rearrangement joins TRBV15 to TRBJ2-1; 14 nucleotides line up with TRBD2. The CDR3 spans 18 residues. The V gene's germline CDR1 is LNHNV and CDR2 YYDKDF (reference sequence). J gave up 8 bases and V 2 bases, and 11 bases lay outside the gene matches. CDR3 sequence: CATSRFTAGTSGSYEQFF. The DNA of the CDR3 is TGTGCCACCAGCAGATTTACTGCCGGGACTAGCGGGAGTTATGAGCAGTTCTTC. The whole variable domain, remainder taken from reference TRBV15 and TRBJ2-1, is DAMVIQNPRYQVTQFGKPVTLSCSQTLNHNVMYWYQQKSSQAPKLLFHYYDKDFNNEADTPDNFQSRRPNTSFCFLDIRSPGLGDTAMYLCATSRFTAGTSGSYEQFFGPGTRLTVL.

This clonotype has just a few counts. J is TRBJ2-3 and V is TRBV25-1; D is undetermined. Trimming took 3 bases from V and 3 from J, leaving 4 bases between them. CDR3 length: 12 residues. The V gene's germline CDR1 is MGHDK and CDR2 SYGVNS. The DNA for the CDR3 is TGTGCCAGCAGTGATCAGACAGATACGCAGTATTTT. Its translation is CASSDQTDTQYF.

The chain combines TRBV20-1 with TRBJ1-2; TRBD1 agrees at 9 bases. Germline V lookup: CDR1 DFQATT, CDR2 SNEGSKA (reference sequence). The CDR3 has 13 amino acids. J was trimmed by 5 bases and V by 1 base; bases with no gene match: 2. CDR3: CSARADRGYGYTF. The CDR3, as DNA: TGCAGTGCTAGAGCGGACAGGGGATATGGCTACACCTTC.

This clonotype is labeled as medium-sized. The V gene is TRBV30, the J gene TRBJ2-2; the match to TRBD2 covers 9 bases. With V trimmed by 0 bases and J by 4 bases, 3 bases remained unmatched. This CDR3 region has 15 residues. The V gene's germline CDR1 is GTSNPN and CDR2 SVGIG (reference sequence). The CDR3 nucleotides are TGTGCCTGGAGTGTACAGGGACTAGCCACCGGGGAGCTGTTTTTT. Translated: CAWSVQGLATGELFF.

This clonotype was picked up a small number of times. The J gene is TRBJ2-5, the V gene TRBV29-1; possibly TRBD1 for D (6 bases). This CDR3 comprises 11 residues. Germline CDR1 is SQVTM and CDR2 is ANQGSEA. V dropped 2 bases and J dropped 5 bases, with 6 bases sitting between them. The CDR3 protein is CSVERGETQYF. The CDR3, as DNA: TGCAGCGTTGAAAGGGGGGAGACCCAGTACTTC.

This clonotype is labeled as medium-sized. This chain joins TRBV3-1 and TRBJ1-4, with unresolved D. The germline CDR1 and CDR2 sequences are LGHDT and YNNKEL (reference sequence). CDR3 size: 17 residues. The V gene lost 1 base and the J gene lost 4 bases, with 16 bases spanning the gap. CDR3 nucleotides: TGTGCCAGCAGCCAAGTCATAGAGGACCACCTTAATGAAAAACTGTTTTTT. This codes for CASSQVIEDHLNEKLFF.

This clonotype was seen a few times. V usage is TRBV2 and J usage is TRBJ2-7, with TRBD1 identical over 7 bases. The CDR3 extends over 13 amino acids. After removal of 10 bases from V and 0 bases from J, the junction contained 6 bases not matched to a gene. Germline CDR1 and CDR2: SNHLY and FYNNEI. In DNA form, the CDR3 reads TGTGCCATCAACTCAGGGGGCTCCTACGAGCAGTACTTC. Its translation: CAINSGGSYEQYF. Filled out from reference TRBV2 and TRBJ2-7, the complete variable domain reads EPEVTQTPSHQVTQMGQEVILRCVPISNHLYFYWYRQILGQKVEFLVSFYNNEISEKSEIFDDQFSVERPDGSNFTLKIRSTKLEDSAMYFCAINSGGSYEQYFGPGTRLTVT.

This chain connects TRBV7-9 to TRBJ2-1; D is undetermined. Germline assignment: CDR1 SEHNR and CDR2 FQNEAQ (reference sequence). The CDR3 consists of 13 residues. V shed 8 bases and J shed 10 bases, with 18 bases lying between them. The CDR3 sequence: CASARLTSGEQFF. The DNA for the CDR3 is TGTGCCAGCGCGAGGCTAACTTCAGGAGAGCAGTTCTTC. Full variable domain (outside the CDR3, taken from reference TRBV7-9 and TRBJ2-1): DTGVSQNPRHKITKRGQNVTFRCDPISEHNRLYWYRQTLGQGPEFLTYFQNEAQLEKSRLLSDRFSAERPKGSFSTLEIQRTEQGDSAMYLCASARLTSGEQFFGPGTRLTVL.

The table lists this clonotype with a few counts. The chain joins TRBV27 to TRBJ1-1, with a weak D call TRBD1 (6 bases). The germline V and J ends were trimmed by 0 bases and 1 base, with 12 bases remaining between them. The CDR3 loop spans 16 amino acids. CDR1 and CDR2 (germline): MNHEY, SMNVEV (reference sequence). CDR3 nucleotide sequence: TGTGCCAGCAGTTTATCAGGGTCAGGGGCGAACACTGAAGCTTTCTTT. It is translated as CASSLSGSGANTEAFF.

This clonotype has more than one count but fewer than ten. This chain joins TRBV7-9 and TRBJ1-4; 11 bases align to TRBD1. V was pared by 8 bases and J by 7 bases, with 6 bases of the junction left unmatched. The CDR3 length is 14 residues. Looked up from germline, CDR1 is SEHNR and CDR2 is FQNEAQ (reference sequence). CDR3: CASELGTGGEKLFF. For the CDR3, the DNA is TGTGCCAGCGAGCTCGGGACAGGGGGTGAAAAACTGTTTTTT. The entire variable domain, with the rest obtained from reference TRBV7-9 and TRBJ1-4, is as follows: DTGVSQNPRHKITKRGQNVTFRCDPISEHNRLYWYRQTLGQGPEFLTYFQNEAQLEKSRLLSDRFSAERPKGSFSTLEIQRTEQGDSAMYLCASELGTGGEKLFFGSGTQLSVL.

In this sample, this clonotype turned up a few times. V usage is TRBV3-1 and J usage is TRBJ2-3; 8 bases align to TRBD2. Germline CDR1 LGHDT, CDR2 YNNKEL (reference sequence). This CDR3 spans 14 amino acids. V lost 6 bases and J lost 3; bases outside the gene matches: 5. CDR3 sequence: CASRPREATDTQYF. Written as DNA, the CDR3 is TGTGCCAGCAGACCGCGGGAGGCAACAGATACGCAGTATTTT.

The V and J genes are TRBV28 and TRBJ2-1; 7 nucleotides match TRBD1. The CDR3 spans 15 residues. The germline V gene has CDR1 MDHEN and CDR2 SYDVKM. V lost 2 bases and J lost 8; bases outside the gene matches: 9. As DNA, the CDR3 is TGTGCCAGCAGTTTACGGGCAGGGGGATCGGATGAGCAGTTCTTC. The encoded protein is CASSLRAGGSDEQFF.

In its sample, this clonotype is medium-sized. The CDR3 nucleotides are TGTGCCAGCAGGCTCAGGGCTAGCGAAGTAGGTGAGCAGTTCTTC. Protein sequence: CASRLRASEVGEQFF. The chain has TRBV28 and TRBJ2-1; D may be TRBD2 (6 bases). Trimming left V 6 bases short and J 9 bases short, with 21 bases between. Germline CDR1 and CDR2: MDHEN and SYDVKM. CDR3 size: 15 residues.

In this sample, this clonotype is medium-sized. J is TRBJ2-1 and V is TRBV19; D ambiguous. CDR1 and CDR2 from the germline V gene are LNHDA and SQIVND (reference sequence). V was pared by 5 bases and J by 9 bases, with 17 bases between. The CDR3 length is 14 residues. Here the CDR3 reads CASSYQALRGEQFF. In DNA, the CDR3 is TGTGCCAGTAGTTACCAGGCCCTCCGAGGTGAGCAGTTCTTC.

There are a few counts of this clonotype. The gene calls are TRBV2 and TRBJ2-1; 10 positions match TRBD2. V lost 6 bases, J lost 0 bases, and 2 bases stayed unmatched. The CDR3 runs to 15 residues. Per the germline V gene, CDR1 is SNHLY and CDR2 is FYNNEI. The CDR3: CASRASGSSYNEQFF. The DNA of the CDR3 is TGTGCCAGCAGGGCTAGCGGGAGCTCCTACAATGAGCAGTTCTTC.